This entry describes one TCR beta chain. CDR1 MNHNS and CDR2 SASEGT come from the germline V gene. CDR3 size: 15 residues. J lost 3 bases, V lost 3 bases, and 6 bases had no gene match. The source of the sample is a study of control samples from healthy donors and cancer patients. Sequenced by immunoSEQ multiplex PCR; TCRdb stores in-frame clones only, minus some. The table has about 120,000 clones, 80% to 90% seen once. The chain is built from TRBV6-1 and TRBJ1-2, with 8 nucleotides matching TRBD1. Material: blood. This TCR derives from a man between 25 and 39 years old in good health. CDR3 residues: CASSEPQGAYYGYTF. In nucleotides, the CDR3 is TGTGCCAGCAGTGAGCCCCAGGGGGCCTACTATGGCTACACCTTC.